This T cell receptor beta chain was retrieved from a study of technical replicates of blood from several donors. The table came from immunoSEQ multiplex PCR; TCRdb's copy has only in-frame clones and leaves some out. The table includes some 80,000 clones, around 97% detected once. Germline assignment: CDR1 SGHRS and CDR2 YFSETQ. V gave up 4 bases and J gave up 4 bases; unmatched junction bases: 9. The CDR3 consists of 16 residues. The material sequenced was T cells isolated from PBMCs. This receptor was taken from a human donor in good health. This chain joins TRBV5-1 and TRBJ1-3; 9 bases map to TRBD1. The CDR3 sequence: CASSPRGQGPGNTIYF. CDR3 nucleotide sequence: TGCGCCAGCAGCCCACGAGGACAGGGGCCGGGAAACACCATATATTTT.